The present entry profiles one T cell receptor (beta chain) with its context. Its antigen is currently unknown. This PCR relied on a set of 60 Vbeta primers and 13 Jbeta primers. The table came from immunoSEQ multiplex PCR; TCRdb's copy has only in-frame clones and leaves some out. The sample records approximately 160,000 clones, 68% being singletons. CDR1 is SGHRS and CDR2 is YFSETQ in the germline V gene. This CDR3 comprises 15 residues. The V end lost 0 bases, the J end lost 2 bases, and 12 bases lay between the germline ends. The sample belongs to a study of cytomegalovirus exposure and HLA in healthy donors. Study in general: About 85 million unique TCRs from HLA-typed donors were held in an early release of data. General study results and limits: The study designated 164 TCR beta chains cytomegalovirus-associated.

V gene TRBV5-1 combines with J gene TRBJ2-7; the D gene is possibly TRBD2 (6 bases). The source of this sequence is a man aged 50 to 59 in good health and CMV-seronegative. The sequenced sample was PBMCs. The CDR3, as DNA: TGCGCCAGCAGCTTGGCGGCGGGGTCTACCTACGAGCAGTACTTC. Encoded protein: CASSLAAGSTYEQYF.